What follows is one T cell receptor (beta chain) and its context. The CDR3 has 15 amino acids. Germline V lookup: CDR1 SGDLS, CDR2 YYNGEE. Between the trimmed V and J ends, which lost 3 bases and 0 bases, there was a span of 10 bases. Seattle participants joined during active infection and were tracked over time. In the authors' methods: Reference gene primer amplification in the assay estimated nucleated cell counts. Sequencing used immunoSEQ multiplex PCR; TCRdb keeps in-frame clones, though not all of them. V, J and clone size reflect that table, while D and trimming were determined from the DNA. Of some 190,000 clones in the sample, about four fifths were seen once. This entry is derived from a study of blood T cell repertoires in COVID-19. Study summary: COVID-19 samples from acute and convalescent phases originated in the United States, Italy and Spain. T cells, B-cell-depleted T cells, or PBMCs provided the cDNA or gDNA that served as material.

The sequence was collected from a woman aged 80 or older with COVID-19, enrolled during active disease. Sequences were obtained from peripheral blood. The chain combines TRBV9 with TRBJ2-1; D call uncertain. CDR3 nucleotides: TGTGCCAGCAGCGCAGACTTGTCCTCCTACAATGAGCAGTTCTTC. Its protein product is CASSADLSSYNEQFF.